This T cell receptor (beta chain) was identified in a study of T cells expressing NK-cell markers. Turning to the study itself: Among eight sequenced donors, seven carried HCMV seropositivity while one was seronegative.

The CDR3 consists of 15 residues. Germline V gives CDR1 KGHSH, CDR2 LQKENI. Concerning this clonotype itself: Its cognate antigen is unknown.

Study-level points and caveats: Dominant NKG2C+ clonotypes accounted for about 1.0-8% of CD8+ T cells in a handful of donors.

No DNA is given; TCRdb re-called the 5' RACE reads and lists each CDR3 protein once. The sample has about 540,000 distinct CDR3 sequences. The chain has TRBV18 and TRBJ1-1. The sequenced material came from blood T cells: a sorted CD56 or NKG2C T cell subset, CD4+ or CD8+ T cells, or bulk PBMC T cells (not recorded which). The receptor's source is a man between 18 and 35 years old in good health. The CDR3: CASSPQSALNTEAFF.